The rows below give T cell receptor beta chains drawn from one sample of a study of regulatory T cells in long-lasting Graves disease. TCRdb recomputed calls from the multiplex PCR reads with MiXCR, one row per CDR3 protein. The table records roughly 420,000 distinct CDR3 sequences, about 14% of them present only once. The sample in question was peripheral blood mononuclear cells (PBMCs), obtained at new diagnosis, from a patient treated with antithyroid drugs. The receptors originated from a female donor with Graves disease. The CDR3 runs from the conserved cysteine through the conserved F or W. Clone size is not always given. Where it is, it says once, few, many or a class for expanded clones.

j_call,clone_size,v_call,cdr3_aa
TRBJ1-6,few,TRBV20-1,CSARWGEQLANSPLHF
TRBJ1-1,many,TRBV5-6,CASSLTGSMGTEAFF
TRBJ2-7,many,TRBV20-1,CSARSYSGSYEQYF
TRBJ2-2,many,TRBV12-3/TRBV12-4,CASSSRQGAATGELFF
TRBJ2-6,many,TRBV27,CASSGTGGASGANVLTF
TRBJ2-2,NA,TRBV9,CASSVAGGSNTGELFF
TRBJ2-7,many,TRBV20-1,CSATGTGSILSYEQYF
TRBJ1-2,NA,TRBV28,CASRPPAHGYGYTF
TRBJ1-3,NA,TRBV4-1,CASRRTVIDWRDTIYF
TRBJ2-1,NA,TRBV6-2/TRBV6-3,CASSYPRSGGEVHEQFF
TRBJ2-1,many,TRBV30,CAWSREGDEQFF
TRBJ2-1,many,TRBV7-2,CASREGGAGAYNEQFF
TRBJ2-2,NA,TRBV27,CASSLSDGELFF
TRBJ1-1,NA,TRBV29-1,CSVEQGANTEAFF
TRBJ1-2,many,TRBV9,CASSVGGTESNYGYTF
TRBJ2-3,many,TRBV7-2,CASSNPGVGTDTQYF
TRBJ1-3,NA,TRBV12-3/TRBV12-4,CASSGASSGNTIYF
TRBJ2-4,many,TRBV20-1,CSAREGGVGKNIQYF
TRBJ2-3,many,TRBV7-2,CASSAPYTDTQYF
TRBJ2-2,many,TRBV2,CASSGDSLTGELFF
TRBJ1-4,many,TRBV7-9,CASSLDTGFNEKLFF
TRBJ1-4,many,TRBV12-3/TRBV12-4,CASSLNPWDSHEKLFF
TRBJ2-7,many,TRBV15,CATSPRQTTYEQYF
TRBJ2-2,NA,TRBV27,CASSSRALMNTGELFF